This TCR beta chain was captured in a study of shared clonotypes between healthy human individuals. Study-level points and caveats: The naive CD4 repertoires of a few donors were compared, and around 5% of clonotypes were shared.

As defined, naive CD8 cells were CD45RO-negative and positively selected for CCR7, with terminally differentiated effector memory CD45RA+ cells excluded. Notes on this clone: What it binds is unknown.

Authors' analysis steps: ImmunoSEQ output held junction-only sequences without quality scores, so filtering differed. Here immunoSEQ multiplex PCR was the method, and the copy in TCRdb shows in-frame clones only, minus some. The DNA gave D and trimming, while V, J and clone size come from that table. The sample carries 1.5 million to 2.5 million clones, about 95% recorded once. The source is a man between 18 and 35 years old in good health. The sample comprised naive CD8+ T cells sorted from blood.

CDR3 region: CASSESRVWSYEQYF. CDR3 nucleotides: TGCGCCAGCAGTGAGTCAAGGGTTTGGTCCTACGAGCAGTACTTC. The rearrangement uses TRBV10-1 and TRBJ2-7; no clear D gene. The CDR3 consists of 15 residues. V dropped 0 bases and J dropped 1 base, with 10 bases sitting between them. CDR1 and CDR2 (germline): WNHNN, SYGVQD (reference sequence).